This entry lists 6 T cell receptor beta chains sequenced from one sample in a study of T-cell reconstitution after alpha-beta-depleted transplantation in children. Unique molecular identifiers were built into the TCRbeta library. From the PCR reads, TCRdb called clonotypes with MiXCR, one entry per CDR3 protein. This table holds around 700,000 distinct CDR3 sequences, roughly 13% found once. The sequencing used PBMCs, collected before TCRalphabeta/CD19-depleted stem cell transplant. The receptors were gathered from a girl between 2 and 10 years old with congenital amegakaryocytic thrombocytopenia, due to receive a stem cell transplant.

This clonotype has ten or more counts. The chain couples TRBV5-6 to TRBJ2-3; TRBD2 matches at 7 bases. This CDR3 region has 15 residues. After removal of 0 bases from V and 4 bases from J, the junction contained 5 bases not matched to a gene. Germline V gene sequence: CDR1 SGHDT, CDR2 YYEEEE. CDR3 sequence (DNA): TGTGCCAGCAGCTTGGGACTAGCAACTGCAGATACGCAGTATTTT. Translating gives CASSLGLATADTQYF.

V and J are TRBV12-3 or TRBV12-4 and TRBJ2-7; the D gene is possibly TRBD2 (6 bases). The CDR3 runs to 13 residues. V lost 3 bases to trimming and J lost 3 bases, with 9 bases between them. The CDR3 loop reads CASSFAGIYEQYF. DNA for the CDR3: TGTGCCAGCAGTTTCGCGGGGATCTACGAGCAGTACTTC.

The CDR3 DNA reads TGTGCCAGCAGCTTAAGCCCTAGCGGGAGATACAATGAGCAGTTCTTC. Its translation: CASSLSPSGRYNEQFF. This chain connects TRBV7-3 to TRBJ2-1; 10 bases align to TRBD2. V lost 1 base and J lost 4; bases outside the gene matches: 4. Germline CDR1 SGHTA, CDR2 FQGTGA. This CDR3 spans 16 amino acids. The full variable domain, completed using reference TRBV7-3 and TRBJ2-1, is GAGVSQTPSNKVTEKGKYVELRCDPISGHTALYWYRQSLGQGPEFLIYFQGTGAADDSGLPNDRFFAVRPEGSVSTLKIQRTERGDSAVYLCASSLSPSGRYNEQFFGPGTRLTVL.

This clonotype has only a few counts. The V and J genes are TRBV2 and TRBJ2-1, with D tentatively TRBD2 (6 bases). Germline values: CDR1 SNHLY, CDR2 FYNNEI. V shed 10 bases and J shed 0 bases, with 10 bases lying between them. The CDR3 has 13 amino acids. The CDR3 region is CATTGSSYNEQFF. CDR3 in DNA: TGTGCCACCACCGGGAGCTCCTACAATGAGCAGTTCTTC.

This clonotype was seen at least ten times. The chain joins TRBV7-8 to TRBJ2-1; 7 bases map to TRBD2. Per germline, CDR1 SGHVS and CDR2 FQNEAQ. There are 15 residues in the CDR3. V lost 3 bases to trimming and J lost 6 bases; unmatched junction nucleotides: 8. The CDR3 bases are TGTGCCAGCAGCTTTCTGGTACTAGCGTCCAATGAGCAGTTCTTC. Protein sequence: CASSFLVLASNEQFF.

This clonotype was counted ten times or more. The rearrangement links TRBV5-1 to TRBJ1-1; the D is unclear. CDR3 length: 14 amino acids. Germline V gene lookup returns CDR1 SGHRS and CDR2 YFSETQ. V was cut by 0 bases and J by 3 bases, with 9 bases left in between. The CDR3 region has the DNA TGCGCCAGCAGCTTGGCGTATCGGGACACTGAAGCTTTCTTT. This gives the protein CASSLAYRDTEAFF.